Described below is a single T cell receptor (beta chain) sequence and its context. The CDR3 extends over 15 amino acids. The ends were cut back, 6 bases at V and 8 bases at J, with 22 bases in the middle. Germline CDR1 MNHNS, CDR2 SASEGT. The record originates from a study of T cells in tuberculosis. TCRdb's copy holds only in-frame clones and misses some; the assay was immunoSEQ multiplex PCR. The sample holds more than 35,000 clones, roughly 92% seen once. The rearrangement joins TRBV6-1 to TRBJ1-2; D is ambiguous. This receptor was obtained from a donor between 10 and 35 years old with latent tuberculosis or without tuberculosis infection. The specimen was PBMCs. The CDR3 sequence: CASSESRDPSWGYTF. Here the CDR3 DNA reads TGTGCCAGCAGCGAGAGCCGGGATCCATCGTGGGGCTACACCTTC.